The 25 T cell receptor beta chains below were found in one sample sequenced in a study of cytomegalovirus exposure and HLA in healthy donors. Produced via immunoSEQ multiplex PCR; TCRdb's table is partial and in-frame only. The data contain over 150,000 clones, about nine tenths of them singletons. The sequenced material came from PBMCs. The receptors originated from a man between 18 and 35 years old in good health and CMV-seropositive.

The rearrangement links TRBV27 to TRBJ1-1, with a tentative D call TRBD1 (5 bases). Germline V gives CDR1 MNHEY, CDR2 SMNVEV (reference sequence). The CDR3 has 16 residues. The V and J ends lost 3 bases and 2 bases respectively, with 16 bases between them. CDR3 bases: TGTGCCAGCAGTTTTCGTATTGGGGGGTTCAACACTGAAGCTTTCTTT. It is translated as CASSFRIGGFNTEAFF.

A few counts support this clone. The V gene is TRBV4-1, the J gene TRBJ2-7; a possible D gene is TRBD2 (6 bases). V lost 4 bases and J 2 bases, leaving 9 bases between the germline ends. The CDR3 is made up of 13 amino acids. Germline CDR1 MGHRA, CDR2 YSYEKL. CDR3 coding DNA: TGCGCCAGCAGCCGGGACTCCGCCTACGAGCAGTACTTC. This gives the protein CASSRDSAYEQYF.

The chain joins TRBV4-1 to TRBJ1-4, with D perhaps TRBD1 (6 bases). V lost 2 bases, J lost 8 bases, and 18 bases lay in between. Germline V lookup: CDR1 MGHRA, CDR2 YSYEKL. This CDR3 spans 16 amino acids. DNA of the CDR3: TGCGCCAGCAGCCAAAGACCCGGGGGGGCAGTGGAAAAACTGTTTTTT. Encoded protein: CASSQRPGGAVEKLFF.

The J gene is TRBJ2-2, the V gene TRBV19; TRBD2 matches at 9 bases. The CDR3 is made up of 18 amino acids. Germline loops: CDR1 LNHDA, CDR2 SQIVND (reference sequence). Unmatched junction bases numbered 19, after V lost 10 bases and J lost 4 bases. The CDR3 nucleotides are TGTGCCACCCAGGTGGGTAGCGGGAGTCGATACCGCACCGGGGAGCTGTTTTTT. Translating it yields CATQVGSGSRYRTGELFF.

This CDR3 reads CATSSRVQETQYF. The CDR3 DNA reads TGCGCCACCAGTTCGCGGGTACAAGAGACCCAGTACTTC. V gene TRBV5-1 combines with J gene TRBJ2-5, with D perhaps matching TRBD2 (5 bases). V was pared by 9 bases and J by 2 bases, with 14 bases between. In germline, CDR1 is SGHRS, CDR2 YFSETQ. This CDR3 spans 13 amino acids.

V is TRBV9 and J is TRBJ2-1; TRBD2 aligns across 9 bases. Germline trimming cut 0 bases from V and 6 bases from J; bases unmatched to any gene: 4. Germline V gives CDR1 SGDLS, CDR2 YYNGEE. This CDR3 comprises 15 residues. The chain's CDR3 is CASSVEGLAINEQFF. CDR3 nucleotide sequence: TGTGCCAGCAGCGTAGAGGGACTAGCTATCAATGAGCAGTTCTTC.

The CDR3 region has the DNA TGTGCCAGCTCAATACAGGACACTGAAGCTTTCTTT. As protein: CASSIQDTEAFF. The chain employs TRBV18 and TRBJ1-1; perhaps TRBD1 as D (5 bases). Germline V gene data show CDR1 as KGHSH and CDR2 as LQKENI. The CDR3 loop spans 12 amino acids. Trimming left V 5 bases short and J 3 bases short, with 7 bases between. The variable domain in full, completed from reference TRBV18 and TRBJ1-1, reads NAGVMQNPRHLVRRRGQEARLRCSPMKGHSHVYWYRQLPEEGLKFMVYLQKENIIDESGMPKERFSAEFPKEGPSILRIQQVVRGDSAAYFCASSIQDTEAFFGQGTRLTVV.

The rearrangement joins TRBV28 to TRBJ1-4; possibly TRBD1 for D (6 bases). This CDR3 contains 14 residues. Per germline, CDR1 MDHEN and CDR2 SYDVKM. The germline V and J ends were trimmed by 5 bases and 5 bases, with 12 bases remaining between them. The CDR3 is CASSTAGANEKLFF. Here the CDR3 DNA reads TGTGCCAGCAGTACAGCAGGGGCCAATGAAAAACTGTTTTTT.

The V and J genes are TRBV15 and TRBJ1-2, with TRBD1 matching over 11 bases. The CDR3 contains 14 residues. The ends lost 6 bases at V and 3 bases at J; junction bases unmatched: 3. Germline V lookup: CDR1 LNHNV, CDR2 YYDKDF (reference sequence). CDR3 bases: TGTGCCACCAGGGGACAGGGGGATGACTATGGCTACACCTTC. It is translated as CATRGQGDDYGYTF.

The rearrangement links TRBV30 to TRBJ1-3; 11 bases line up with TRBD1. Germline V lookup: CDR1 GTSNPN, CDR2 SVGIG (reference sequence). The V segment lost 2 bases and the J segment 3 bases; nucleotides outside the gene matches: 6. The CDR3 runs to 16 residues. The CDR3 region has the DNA TGTGCCTGGAGTCCAGGGACAGGGGGAGGTGGAAACACCATATATTTT. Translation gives CAWSPGTGGGGNTIYF.

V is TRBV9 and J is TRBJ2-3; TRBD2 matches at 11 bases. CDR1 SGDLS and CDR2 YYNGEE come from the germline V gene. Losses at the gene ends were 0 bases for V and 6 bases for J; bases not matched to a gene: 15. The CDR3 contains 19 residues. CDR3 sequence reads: CASSVVGGTGTSGGDTQYF. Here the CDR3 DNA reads TGTGCCAGCAGCGTAGTGGGGGGAACCGGGACTAGCGGAGGGGATACGCAGTATTTT.

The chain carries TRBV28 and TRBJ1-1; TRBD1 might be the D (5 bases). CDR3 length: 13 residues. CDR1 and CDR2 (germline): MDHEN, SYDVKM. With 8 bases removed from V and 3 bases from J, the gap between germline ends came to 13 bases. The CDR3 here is CASADRYHTEAFF. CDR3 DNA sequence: TGTGCCAGCGCAGACAGATACCACACTGAAGCTTTCTTT. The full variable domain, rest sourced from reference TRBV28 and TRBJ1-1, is DVKVTQSSRYLVKRTGEKVFLECVQDMDHENMFWYRQDPGLGLRLIYFSYDVKMKEKGDIPEGYSVSREKKERFSLILESASTNQTSMYLCASADRYHTEAFFGQGTRLTVV.

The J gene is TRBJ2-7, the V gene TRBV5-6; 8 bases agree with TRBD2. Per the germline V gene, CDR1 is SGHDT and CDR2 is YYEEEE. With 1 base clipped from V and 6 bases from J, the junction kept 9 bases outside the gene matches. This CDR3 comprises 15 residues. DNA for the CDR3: TGTGCCAGCAGCTTGTCCCCGGGAGGGGGTAGCGAGCAGTACTTC. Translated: CASSLSPGGGSEQYF.

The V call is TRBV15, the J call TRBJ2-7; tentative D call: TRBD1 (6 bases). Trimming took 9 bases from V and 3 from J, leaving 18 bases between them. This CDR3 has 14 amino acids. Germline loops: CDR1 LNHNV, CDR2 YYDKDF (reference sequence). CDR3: CATGDGTPFYEQYF. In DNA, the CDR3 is TGTGCCACAGGCGACGGGACACCCTTCTACGAGCAGTACTTC.

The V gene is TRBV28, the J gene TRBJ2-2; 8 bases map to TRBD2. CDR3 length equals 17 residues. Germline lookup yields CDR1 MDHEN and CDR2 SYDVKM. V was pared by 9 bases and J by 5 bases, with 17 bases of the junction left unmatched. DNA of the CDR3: TGTGCCAGTTTAGACCCAAGCGGGGGAGGTAGAACCGGGGAGCTGTTTTTT. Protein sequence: CASLDPSGGGRTGELFF.

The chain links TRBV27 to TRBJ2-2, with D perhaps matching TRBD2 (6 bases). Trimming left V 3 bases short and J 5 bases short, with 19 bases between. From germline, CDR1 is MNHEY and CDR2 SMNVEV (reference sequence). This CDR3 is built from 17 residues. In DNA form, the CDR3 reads TGTGCCAGCAGTTTCTTCGGCGGGAATGGGGGGACCGGGGAGCTGTTTTTT. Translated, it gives CASSFFGGNGGTGELFF.

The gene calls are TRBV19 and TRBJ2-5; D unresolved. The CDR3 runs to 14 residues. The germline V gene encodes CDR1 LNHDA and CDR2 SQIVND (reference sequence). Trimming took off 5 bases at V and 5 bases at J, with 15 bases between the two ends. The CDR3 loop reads CASSGVEGYETQYF. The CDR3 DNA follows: TGTGCCAGTAGTGGAGTGGAAGGTTATGAGACCCAGTACTTC.

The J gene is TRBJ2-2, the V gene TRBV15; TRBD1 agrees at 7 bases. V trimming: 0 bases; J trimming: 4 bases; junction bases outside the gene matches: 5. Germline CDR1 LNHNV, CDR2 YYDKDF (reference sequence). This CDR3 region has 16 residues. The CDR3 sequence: CATSRDHPGGTGELFF. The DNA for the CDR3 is TGTGCCACCAGCAGAGATCACCCAGGGGGCACCGGGGAGCTGTTTTTT.

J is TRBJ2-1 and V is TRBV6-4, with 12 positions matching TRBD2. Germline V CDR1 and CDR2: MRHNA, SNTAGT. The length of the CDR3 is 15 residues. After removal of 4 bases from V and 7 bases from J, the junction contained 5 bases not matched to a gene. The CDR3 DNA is TGTGCCAGCAGTGTCGGACTAGCGGGATATAATGAGCAGTTCTTC. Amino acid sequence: CASSVGLAGYNEQFF.

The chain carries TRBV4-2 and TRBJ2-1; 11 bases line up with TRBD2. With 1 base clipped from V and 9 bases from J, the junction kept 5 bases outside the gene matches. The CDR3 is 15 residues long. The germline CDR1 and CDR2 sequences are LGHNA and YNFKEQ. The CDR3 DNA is TGTGCCAGCAGCCAAGGGACAGGGACTAGCGGTGAGCAGTTCTTC. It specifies CASSQGTGTSGEQFF.

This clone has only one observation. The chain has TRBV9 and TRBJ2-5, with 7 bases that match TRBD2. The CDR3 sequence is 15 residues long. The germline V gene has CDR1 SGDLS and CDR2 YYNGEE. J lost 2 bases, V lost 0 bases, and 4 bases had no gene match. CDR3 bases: TGTGCCAGCAGCGTAGGGGGGGGAGGGCAAGAGACCCAGTACTTC. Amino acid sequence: CASSVGGGGQETQYF.

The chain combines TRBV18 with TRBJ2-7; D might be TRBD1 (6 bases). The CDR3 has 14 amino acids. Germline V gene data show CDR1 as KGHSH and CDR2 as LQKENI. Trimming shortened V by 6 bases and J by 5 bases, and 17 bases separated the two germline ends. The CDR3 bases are TGTGCCAGCTCGCGATTTGGGACATCAGACGAGCAGTACTTC. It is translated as CASSRFGTSDEQYF.

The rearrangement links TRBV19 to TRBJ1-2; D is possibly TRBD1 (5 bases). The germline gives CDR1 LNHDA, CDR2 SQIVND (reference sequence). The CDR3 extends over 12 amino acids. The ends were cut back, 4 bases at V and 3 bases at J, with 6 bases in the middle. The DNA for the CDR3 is TGTGCCAGTAGTAGCAGGGACTATGGCTACACCTTC. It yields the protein CASSSRDYGYTF.

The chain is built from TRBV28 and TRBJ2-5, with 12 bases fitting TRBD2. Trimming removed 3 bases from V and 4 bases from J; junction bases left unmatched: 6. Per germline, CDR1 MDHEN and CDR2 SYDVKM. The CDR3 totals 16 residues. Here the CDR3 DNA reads TGTGCCAGCAGTTTCCTAGCGGGAGGGCCAGGAGAGACCCAGTACTTC. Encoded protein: CASSFLAGGPGETQYF.

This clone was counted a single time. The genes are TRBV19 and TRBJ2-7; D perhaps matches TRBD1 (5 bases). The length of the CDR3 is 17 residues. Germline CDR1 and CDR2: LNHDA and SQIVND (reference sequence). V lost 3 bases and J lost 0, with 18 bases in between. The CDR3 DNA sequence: TGTGCCAGTAGTATGGTCCTTGGCCAGGGAAGCTCCTACGAGCAGTACTTC. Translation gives CASSMVLGQGSSYEQYF.